A single sample gave rise to the 21 T cell receptor beta chains below, sequenced in a study of CD8 T cells in ankylosing spondylitis. TCRdb called the 5' RACE reads again in MiXCR, with one record for every CDR3 protein. The sample records about 240,000 distinct CDR3 sequences, around 11% being singletons. The source material was blood, either unsorted or a sorted T cell fraction (not recorded which). Every receptor here comes from a male donor with ankylosing spondylitis or in good health (not recorded which).

The table lists this clonotype with many counts. The chain is built from TRBV4-2 and TRBJ1-4; TRBD1 agrees at 11 bases. This CDR3 comprises 16 residues. The J segment lost 7 bases and the V segment lost 0 bases, leaving 4 bases of the junction unmatched. The germline V gene encodes CDR1 LGHNA and CDR2 YNFKEQ. The CDR3 spells CASSQEIGTGGEKLFF. CDR3 bases: TGTGCCAGCAGCCAAGAAATCGGGACAGGGGGTGAAAAACTGTTTTTT.

The sample holds a few counts of this clonotype. V gene TRBV19 combines with J gene TRBJ2-7; the D gene is possibly TRBD1 (6 bases). The CDR3 consists of 14 residues. Germline CDR1 is LNHDA and CDR2 is SQIVND (reference sequence). Trimming took 6 bases from V and 4 from J, leaving 16 bases between them. This CDR3 is CASRQIGQSYEQYF. In DNA form, the CDR3 reads TGTGCCAGTAGACAAATCGGACAGTCGTACGAGCAGTACTTC. Full variable domain (outside the CDR3, taken from reference TRBV19 and TRBJ2-7): DGGITQSPKYLFRKEGQNVTLSCEQNLNHDAMYWYRQDPGQGLRLIYYSQIVNDFQKGDIAEGYSVSREKKESFPLTVTSAQKNPTAFYLCASRQIGQSYEQYFGPGTRLTVT.

At least ten counts were recorded for this clonotype. The gene calls are TRBV6-2 or TRBV6-3 and TRBJ1-5; no clear D gene. Germline-derived CDR1 and CDR2 are MNHEY and SVGEGT. Deletions cut 6 bases from V and 0 bases from J, with 9 bases between. The CDR3 contains 14 residues. In nucleotides, the CDR3 is TGTGCCAGCAGAAGATATTCTAGCAATCAGCCCCAGCATTTT. Translation gives CASRRYSSNQPQHF.

This clonotype was picked up many times. The rearrangement uses TRBV14 and TRBJ2-1; weak D call: TRBD2 (6 bases). CDR1 and CDR2 from the germline V gene are SGHDN and FVKESK. V lost 7 bases and J lost 7, with 14 bases in between. The CDR3 extends over 13 amino acids. The DNA of the CDR3 is TGTGCCAGCACCCGGGAGTCGGCGAATGAGCAGTTCTTC. It encodes CASTRESANEQFF.

There are many counts of this clonotype. This CDR3 reads CASSPLVGELFF. As DNA, the CDR3 is TGTGCCAGCAGCCCTTTGGTCGGGGAGCTGTTTTTT. The chain uses TRBV7-8 and TRBJ2-2; D is unresolved. Germline V gives CDR1 SGHVS, CDR2 FQNEAQ. Trimming stripped 5 bases from V and 7 bases from J, with 8 bases between. The CDR3 has 12 amino acids.

This clonotype came up a few times. The V and J genes are TRBV11-3 and TRBJ2-3; D might be TRBD2 (6 bases). V shed 3 bases and J shed 0 bases, with 10 bases lying between them. This CDR3 region has 15 residues. Germline-derived CDR1 and CDR2 are SGHNT and YENEEA. DNA for the CDR3: TGTGCCAGCAGCTTGGGACTTACTAGCACAGATACGCAGTATTTT. Amino acid sequence: CASSLGLTSTDTQYF.

The CDR3 DNA follows: TGTGCCAGCAGTTTAGACAGGGCCCCCCTGAGTGTCCATGAGCAGTTCTTC. Protein product: CASSLDRAPLSVHEQFF. The chain recombines TRBV12-3 or TRBV12-4 with TRBJ2-1; a weak D match, TRBD1 (6 bases). The V end lost 1 base, the J end lost 8 bases, and 21 bases lay between the germline ends. The CDR3 sequence is 17 residues long.

This clonotype was recorded at least ten times. The rearrangement links TRBV29-1 to TRBJ1-1, with D unresolved. Trimming shortened V by 7 bases and J by 1 base, and 7 bases separated the two germline ends. CDR3 size: 11 residues. From germline, CDR1 is SQVTM and CDR2 ANQGSEA. CDR3 amino acids: CSGERNTEAFF. CDR3 DNA: TGCAGCGGCGAGAGGAACACTGAAGCTTTCTTT.

This clonotype was picked up a small number of times. A much larger clone sits a single nucleotide away, making a read error possible. The rearrangement joins TRBV15 to TRBJ1-1, with TRBD1 as a possible D gene (6 bases). This CDR3 contains 13 residues. The germline gives CDR1 LNHNV, CDR2 YYDKDF (reference sequence). The CDR3 DNA is TGTGCCGCCAGCACCAGGGGTGACACTGAAGCTTTCTTT. Protein sequence: CAASTRGDTEAFF.

There are many counts of this clonotype. The chain has TRBV25-1 and TRBJ2-7; D may be TRBD1 (5 bases). CDR1 and CDR2 from the germline V gene are MGHDK and SYGVNS. This CDR3 region has 13 residues. Trimming cost V 8 bases and J 0 bases, with 11 bases left between them. CDR3 in amino acids: CASLSTGSYEQYF. CDR3 DNA sequence: TGTGCCAGCCTATCTACAGGCTCCTACGAGCAGTACTTC.

This clonotype has a count of ten or more. One end of the junction fails to match germline, which may point to a read error. In DNA form, the CDR3 reads TGTGCCAGCAGTTTATCGTCAGGTTCTCAGTCCCAGCATTTT. The encoded protein is CASSLSSGSQSQHF. The chain employs TRBV27 and TRBJ1-5; D is ambiguous. The CDR3 runs to 14 residues. Germline V gene lookup returns CDR1 MNHEY and CDR2 SMNVEV (reference sequence).

The CDR3: CASSQSPGGYNEQFF. The DNA for the CDR3 is TGTGCCAGCAGCCAAAGTCCGGGGGGCTACAATGAGCAGTTCTTC. The gene calls are TRBV3-1 and TRBJ2-1; 7 nucleotides match TRBD2. This CDR3 spans 15 amino acids. V gave up 2 bases and J gave up 3 bases; unmatched junction bases: 4. From germline, CDR1 is LGHDT and CDR2 YNNKEL (reference sequence).

In its sample, this clonotype was seen many times. The chain links TRBV12-3 or TRBV12-4 to TRBJ2-7; 14 positions match TRBD2. The CDR3 extends over 14 amino acids. V dropped 6 bases and J dropped 5; count of bases not matched to a gene: 3. The CDR3: CASRVGLAGDEQYF. The CDR3 bases are TGTGCCAGCAGAGTGGGACTAGCGGGAGACGAGCAGTACTTC.

This clonotype was counted only a few times. V is TRBV2 and J is TRBJ2-4; perhaps TRBD2 as D (6 bases). The CDR3 runs to 13 residues. CDR1 SNHLY and CDR2 FYNNEI come from the germline V gene. With 3 bases removed from V and 8 bases from J, the gap between germline ends came to 11 bases. The DNA of the CDR3 is TGTGCCAGCAGTGAGGGACTCTGGGACATTCAGTACTTC. As protein: CASSEGLWDIQYF.

This clonotype was recorded at least ten times. The CDR3 DNA reads TGTGCCAGCAGCAACGGCTGGGGCGGGTATGCAGATACGCAGTATTTT. The encoded protein is CASSNGWGGYADTQYF. The rearrangement links TRBV7-3 to TRBJ2-3; D is perhaps TRBD1 or TRBD2 (5 bases each). Trimming shortened V by 5 bases and J by 4 bases, and 19 bases separated the two germline ends. The CDR3 is 16 amino acids. Germline CDR1 reads SGHTA; CDR2 reads FQGTGA.

The chain uses TRBV7-2 and TRBJ2-3; 12 nucleotides align to TRBD2. CDR3 length: 15 amino acids. The V gene's germline CDR1 is SGHTA and CDR2 FQGNSA. The J segment lost 8 bases and the V segment lost 5 bases, leaving 8 bases of the junction unmatched. The CDR3 sequence is CASSLLAGGQVTQYF. Here the CDR3 DNA reads TGTGCCAGCAGCCTCCTAGCGGGAGGGCAGGTTACGCAGTATTTT.

This clonotype was seen repeatedly, ten times or more. V usage is TRBV5-1 and J usage is TRBJ1-3; D remains unclear. CDR1 and CDR2 (germline): SGHRS, YFSETQ. CDR3 length: 15 residues. V lost 0 bases, J lost 1 base, and 8 bases lay in between. The CDR3 reads CASSLAQTSGNTIYF. The CDR3 nucleotides are TGCGCCAGCAGCTTGGCACAGACTTCTGGAAACACCATATATTTT.

This clonotype was observed a handful of times. The chain couples TRBV7-9 to TRBJ1-5; D is perhaps TRBD1 (5 bases). Between the trimmed V and J ends, which lost 4 bases and 6 bases, there was a span of 10 bases. This CDR3 comprises 13 residues. Per the germline V gene, CDR1 is SEHNR and CDR2 is FQNEAQ (reference sequence). CDR3 sequence reads: CASSSQGAQPQHF. The CDR3 DNA follows: TGTGCCAGCAGCTCGCAGGGAGCTCAGCCCCAGCATTTT.

The J gene is TRBJ1-5, the V gene TRBV13; D might be TRBD1 (6 bases). Germline lookup yields CDR1 PRHDT and CDR2 FYEKMQ (reference sequence). The CDR3 contains 15 residues. Trimming pared 6 bases from V and 3 bases from J, leaving 15 bases between. The CDR3 protein is CASRRRDNLNQPQHF. The DNA of the CDR3 is TGTGCCAGCAGACGCCGGGACAATCTCAATCAGCCCCAGCATTTT.

Points on this clonotype: A read error is possible here, since a much larger clone lies one base away. The chain uses TRBV12-3 or TRBV12-4 and TRBJ1-2, with no clear D. Trimming cost V 2 bases and J 8 bases, with 9 bases left between them. There are 12 residues in the CDR3. The DNA for the CDR3 is TGTGCCAGCAGTTTAACAGTGGAGGGCTACACCTTC. Its translation is CASSLTVEGYTF.

This clonotype has only a few counts. This chain connects TRBV3-1 to TRBJ1-5, with no clear D. V lost 1 base to trimming and J lost 7 bases, with 8 bases between them. CDR3 length: 13 amino acids. Germline V gives CDR1 LGHDT, CDR2 YNNKEL (reference sequence). CDR3 sequence reads: CASSQGREQPQHF. The CDR3 nucleotides are TGTGCCAGCAGCCAAGGTAGGGAACAGCCCCAGCATTTT. Full variable domain (outside the CDR3, taken from reference TRBV3-1 and TRBJ1-5): DTAVSQTPKYLVTQMGNDKSIKCEQNLGHDTMYWYKQDSKKFLKIMFSYNNKELIINETVPNRFSPKSPDKAHLNLHINSLELGDSAVYFCASSQGREQPQHFGDGTRLSIL.